This is a list of T cell receptor beta chains from one sample in a study of blood T cell repertoires in COVID-19. The data were produced by immunoSEQ multiplex PCR, yet TCRdb's version contains in-frame clones alone and is incomplete. In the table there are over 250,000 clones, about nine tenths of which are singletons. Sequencing was carried out using peripheral blood. These receptors all stem from a man aged 50-60 years with acute or convalescent COVID-19. The CDR3 runs from the conserved cysteine through the conserved F or W. A D gene is named only where the DNA matches it firmly. A row's size may be missing; if present it is once, few, many or a size class.

.	TRBJ1-5	once	12	TRBV18	CASGDRDQPQHF	TGTGCCAGCGGAGACAGAGATCAGCCCCAGCATTTT
.	TRBJ1-2	.	13	TRBV7-3	CASSPTGNGGYTF	TGTGCCAGCAGCCCCACAGGGAACGGAGGCTACACCTTC
.	TRBJ1-4	.	14	TRBV6-5	CASSRGKTNEKLFF	TGTGCCAGCAGTCGCGGGAAGACTAATGAAAAACTGTTTTTT
.	TRBJ2-1	.	11	TRBV3-1/TRBV3-2	CASSRTGEQFF	TGTGCCAGCAGCCGAACGGGTGAGCAGTTCTTC
TRBD1	TRBJ1-2	.	14	TRBV3-1/TRBV3-2	CASSHADRFYGYTF	TGTGCCAGCAGCCACGCGGACAGGTTTTATGGCTACACCTTC
.	TRBJ2-1	once	16	TRBV6-1	CASSEAGASGRNEQFF	TGTGCCAGCAGTGAAGCGGGGGCTAGCGGTCGCAATGAGCAGTTCTTC
TRBD1	TRBJ1-5	.	16	TRBV5-1	CASSLSPTGLDQPQHF	TGCGCCAGCAGCTTATCCCCGACAGGGCTTGATCAGCCCCAGCATTTT
.	TRBJ1-2	.	13	TRBV18	CASNPQGLDGYTF	TGTGCCAGCAATCCCCAGGGGCTGGATGGCTACACCTTC
TRBD2	TRBJ2-7	.	15	TRBV6-5	CASSYSGLAGYEQYF	TGTGCCAGCAGTTACTCCGGACTAGCGGGCTACGAGCAGTACTTC
.	TRBJ2-5	.	13	TRBV18	CASSIKAGGTQYF	TGTGCCAGCTCAATCAAGGCGGGCGGGACCCAGTACTTC
TRBD1	TRBJ2-5	.	12	TRBV10-2	CASNPRGETQYF	TGCGCCAGCAACCCCAGGGGGGAGACCCAGTACTTC
.	TRBJ1-5	.	12	TRBV30	CAWSQAGQPQHF	TGTGCCTGGAGTCAGGCGGGTCAGCCCCAGCATTTT
.	TRBJ1-2	.	14	TRBV3-1/TRBV3-2	CASSQGSGNYGYTF	TGTGCCAGCAGCCAAGGGTCGGGGAACTATGGCTACACCTTC
TRBD1	TRBJ2-5	.	13	TRBV12-3/TRBV12-4	CASTNTGEETQYF	TGTGCCAGCACAAACACAGGGGAAGAGACCCAGTACTTC
TRBD1	TRBJ1-1	.	18	TRBV3-1/TRBV3-2	CASSQFLDRGLSNTEAFF	TGTGCCAGCAGCCAATTTTTAGATAGGGGGCTTTCGAACACTGAAGCTTTCTTT
.	TRBJ2-3	few	14	TRBV27	CASASRSGTDTQYF	TGTGCCAGCGCTTCTAGAAGTGGCACAGATACGCAGTATTTT
.	TRBJ1-1	.	13	TRBV5-1	CASSLGGNTEAFF	TGCGCCAGCAGCCTCGGGGGGAACACTGAAGCTTTCTTT
.	TRBJ2-1	once	12	TRBV5-1	CASGGTYNEQFF	TGCGCCAGCGGGGGGACCTACAATGAGCAGTTCTTC
.	TRBJ1-1	.	13	TRBV7-3	CASSFDKDNRAFF	TGTGCCAGCAGCTTCGATAAGGACAATCGAGCTTTCTTT
TRBD1	TRBJ1-5	.	16	TRBV5-6	CASSRRTGLVNQPQHF	TGTGCCAGCAGCAGACGGACAGGGTTGGTAAATCAGCCCCAGCATTTT
.	TRBJ1-5	.	14	TRBV9	CASSVLSGDGPQHF	TGTGCCAGCAGCGTATTATCCGGAGATGGGCCCCAGCATTTT
TRBD1	TRBJ2-7	.	15	TRBV30	CAWSKTRQGSHEQYF	TGTGCCTGGAGTAAAACGAGACAGGGATCCCACGAGCAGTACTTC
TRBD1	TRBJ1-3	.	18	TRBV11-3	CASSIQWDRAYSGNTIYF	TGTGCCAGCAGCATCCAATGGGACAGGGCCTACTCTGGAAACACCATATATTTT
TRBD1	TRBJ2-7	.	17	TRBV2	CASSEAMRDRASYEQYF	TGTGCCAGCAGTGAAGCAATGCGAGACAGGGCTTCCTACGAGCAGTACTTC
TRBD1	TRBJ2-7	.	18	TRBV7-2	CASSARQGISLIRYEQYF	TGTGCCAGCAGTGCACGACAGGGTATAAGCCTGATTCGTTACGAGCAGTACTTC
TRBD1	TRBJ1-1	.	14	TRBV27	CASSRGGRGTEAFF	TGTGCCAGCAGCCGAGGGGGCCGGGGCACTGAAGCTTTCTTT
TRBD2	TRBJ2-2	.	15	TRBV5-5	CASSLGLASGGELFF	TGTGCCAGCAGCTTGGGACTAGCGAGCGGCGGGGAGCTGTTTTTT
.	TRBJ1-3	.	16	TRBV7-3	CASSLSRRSAANTIYF	TGTGCCAGCAGCTTATCCAGACGCTCTGCGGCAAACACCATATATTTT
TRBD1	TRBJ1-1	.	14	TRBV9	CASSLRQGGTEAFF	TGTGCCAGCAGCCTCCGACAGGGGGGGACTGAAGCTTTCTTT
TRBD1	TRBJ2-7	.	14	TRBV9	CASSVSQGAYEQYF	TGTGCCAGCAGCGTGTCACAGGGGGCGTACGAGCAGTACTTC
.	TRBJ1-2	.	13	TRBV2	CASWRDGDYGYTF	TGTGCCAGCTGGAGGGACGGAGACTATGGCTACACCTTC
.	TRBJ1-4	.	15	TRBV6-5	CASRHNPSRGEKLFF	TGTGCCAGCAGGCATAACCCGTCGCGAGGAGAAAAACTGTTTTTT
TRBD1	TRBJ2-1	.	15	TRBV3-1/TRBV3-2	CASSTGTGPYNEQFF	TGTGCCAGCAGCACCGGGACAGGGCCCTACAATGAGCAGTTCTTC
.	TRBJ1-1	.	14	TRBV5-1	CASSPDTLGTEAFF	TGCGCCAGCAGCCCCGACACCTTAGGCACTGAAGCTTTCTTT
.	TRBJ1-1	.	13	TRBV12-3/TRBV12-4	CASSPHRVSEAFF	TGTGCCAGCAGTCCCCACAGGGTCTCTGAAGCTTTCTTT
TRBD1	TRBJ2-7	.	13	TRBV20-1	CSASGQGMNEQYF	TGCAGTGCCAGTGGACAGGGGATGAACGAGCAGTACTTC
.	TRBJ2-5	.	11	TRBV5-1	CASSFTQIQYF	TGCGCCAGCAGCTTTACGCAGATCCAGTACTTC
.	TRBJ1-2	.	14	TRBV30	CAWSVRGDPAGYTF	TGTGCCTGGAGTGTAAGAGGCGACCCGGCTGGCTACACCTTC
.	TRBJ2-1	.	12	TRBV11-2	CASSLAGNEQFF	TGTGCCAGCAGCTTAGCAGGGAATGAGCAGTTCTTC
TRBD1	TRBJ2-7	.	14	TRBV19	CASRPRTGGNEQYF	TGTGCCAGTAGACCCCGGACAGGGGGGAACGAGCAGTACTTC
.	TRBJ1-2	.	14	TRBV2	CAMEQGRGNYGYTF	TGTGCCATGGAACAGGGAAGGGGCAACTATGGCTACACCTTC
.	TRBJ2-5	.	13	TRBV12-3/TRBV12-4	CASAGQLQETQYF	TGTGCCAGCGCGGGACAGTTGCAAGAGACCCAGTACTTC
TRBD1	TRBJ2-1	once	15	TRBV24-1	CATSDPTGVGNEQFF	TGTGCCACCAGTGATCCAACAGGGGTTGGCAATGAGCAGTTCTTC
TRBD2	TRBJ2-1	.	15	TRBV11-1	CASSPSGGPYNEQFF	TGTGCCAGCAGCCCTAGCGGGGGGCCGTACAATGAGCAGTTCTTC
.	TRBJ1-2	.	14	TRBV21-1	CASSQPTGNYGYTF	TGTGCCAGCAGCCAACCTACAGGGAACTATGGCTACACCTTC